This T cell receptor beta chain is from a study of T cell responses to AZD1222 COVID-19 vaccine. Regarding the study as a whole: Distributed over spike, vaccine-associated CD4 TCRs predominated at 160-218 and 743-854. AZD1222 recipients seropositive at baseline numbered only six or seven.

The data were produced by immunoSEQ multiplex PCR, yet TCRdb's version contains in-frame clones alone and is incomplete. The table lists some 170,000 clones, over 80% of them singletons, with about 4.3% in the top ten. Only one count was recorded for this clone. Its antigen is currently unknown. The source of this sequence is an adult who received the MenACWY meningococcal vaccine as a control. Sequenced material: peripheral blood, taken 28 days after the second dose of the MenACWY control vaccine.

CDR3: CASRKRTGGFSSSYEQYF. The CDR3 DNA is TGTGCCAGCCGGAAAAGGACAGGGGGTTTCTCTAGCTCCTACGAGCAGTACTTC. V is TRBV28 and J is TRBJ2-7, with TRBD1 matching 10 bases. The J segment lost 0 bases and the V segment lost 8 bases, leaving 16 bases of the junction unmatched. The length of the CDR3 is 18 residues. Germline CDR1 is MDHEN and CDR2 is SYDVKM.